Included here is one TCR beta chain sequence, with context. As yet, its antigen is unknown. A much bigger clone sits one base away, suggesting this may be a read error. The data derive from a study of blood T cells in healthy people across ages. The germline V and J ends were trimmed by 0 bases and 1 base, with 8 bases remaining between them. Germline values: CDR1 SGHRS, CDR2 YFSETQ. The CDR3 loop spans 14 amino acids. Primed by a sample-barcoded 5' primer and a J-beta primer mix, a second PCR proceeded for 7 to 11 cycles. From the 5' RACE reads, TCRdb called clonotypes with MiXCR, one entry per CDR3 protein. The table lists over 500,000 distinct CDR3 sequences, about 50% of them singletons. Staff drew 9 to 10 milliliters of peripheral blood from each donor. Study-wide results and limits: Estimates based on one million T cells were treated as lower bounds.

The receptor was derived from an elderly woman in good health. The chain recombines TRBV5-1 with TRBJ2-7; D ambiguous. The sample was blood. The CDR3 region is CASSLEGQSYEQYF. In DNA, the CDR3 is TGCGCCAGCAGCTTGGAGGGCCAGTCCTACGAGCAGTACTTC.